These 10 T cell receptor beta chains came from one sample sequenced in a study of CD4 T cells in relation to SARS-CoV-2 and coronaviruses. Produced via immunoSEQ multiplex PCR; TCRdb's table is partial and in-frame only. The repertoire holds about 37,000 clones, over 75% seen once, with about 3% in the top ten. Sequenced: memory CD4+ T cells from PBMCs. These receptors originate from an adult with COVID-19.

The V call is TRBV5-8, the J call TRBJ2-5; 7 positions match TRBD2. The V and J ends lost 4 bases and 2 bases, in that order; junction bases with no gene match: 8. This CDR3 has 15 residues. CDR1 SGHTS and CDR2 YDEGEE come from the germline V gene. This chain's CDR3 is CASSRRPGLQETQYF. In DNA form, the CDR3 reads TGTGCCAGCAGCAGGAGACCGGGACTACAAGAGACCCAGTACTTC. The full variable domain, with the rest looked up from reference TRBV5-8 and TRBJ2-5, is EAGVTQSPTHLIKTRGQQATLRCSPISGHTSVYWYQQALGLGLQFLLWYDEGEERNRGNFPPRFSGRQFPNYSSELNVNALELEDSALYLCASSRRPGLQETQYFGPGTRLLVL.

This chain uses TRBV9 with TRBJ2-1, with no clear D. From germline, CDR1 is SGDLS and CDR2 YYNGEE. Trimming took 0 bases from V and 0 from J, leaving 10 bases between them. The CDR3 has 16 amino acids. CDR3 DNA: TGTGCCAGCAGCGTAGCCGATACCTACTCCTACAATGAGCAGTTCTTC. Amino acids: CASSVADTYSYNEQFF.

This clone was seen only once. The chain carries TRBV3-1 (or the pseudogene TRBV3-2) and TRBJ2-4; a weak D match, TRBD2 (6 bases). Looked up from germline, CDR1 is LGHDT and CDR2 is YNNKEL (reference sequence). Trimming took off 1 base at V and 0 bases at J, with 10 bases between the two ends. CDR3 length: 16 residues. CDR3 sequence (DNA): TGTGCCAGCAGCCAAGGGGACTTTATAGCCAAAAACATTCAGTACTTC. Residues: CASSQGDFIAKNIQYF.

The chain couples TRBV29-1 to TRBJ2-4; D remains unclear. Trimming removed 3 bases at V and 4 bases at J, with 1 base between. Germline V gene sequence: CDR1 SQVTM, CDR2 ANQGSEA. CDR3 length: 10 residues. CDR3 loop: CSVEKNIQYF. The DNA of the CDR3 is TGCAGCGTTGAGAAAAACATTCAGTACTTC.

This clone occurred a few times. The CDR3 sequence: CASSEFGLPGNTIYF. DNA for the CDR3: TGTGCCAGCAGTGAATTCGGCCTCCCTGGAAACACCATATATTTT. J is TRBJ1-3 and V is TRBV2, with D uncertain. V was trimmed by 2 bases and J by 2 bases, leaving 10 bases between them. The CDR3 loop spans 15 amino acids. Germline V lookup: CDR1 SNHLY, CDR2 FYNNEI.

The gene calls are TRBV28 and TRBJ2-7; D gene unclear. Trimming removed 4 bases from V and 3 bases from J, with 13 bases in between. Germline CDR1 reads MDHEN; CDR2 reads SYDVKM. This CDR3 is built from 14 residues. The CDR3 sequence is CASSSLLVLYEQYF. The CDR3 bases are TGTGCCAGCAGTTCCCTACTTGTCCTCTACGAGCAGTACTTC.

There are a few counts of this clone. The V and J genes are TRBV4-2 and TRBJ2-6; D remains unclear. There are 18 residues in the CDR3. V was cut by 4 bases and J by 2 bases, with 18 bases left in between. Germline assignment: CDR1 LGHNA and CDR2 YNFKEQ. For the CDR3, the DNA is TGTGCCAGCAGCCCGGACCGCCTCGTCGGAACTGGGGCCAACGTCCTGACTTTC. Encoded protein: CASSPDRLVGTGANVLTF.

This clone was seen only once. The rearrangement joins TRBV5-6 to TRBJ2-2; no firm D call. Germline loops: CDR1 SGHDT, CDR2 YYEEEE. The CDR3 has 16 residues. Trimming removed 0 bases from V and 6 bases from J, with 15 bases in between. CDR3 nucleotide sequence: TGTGCCAGCAGCTTGGGGTGGCACGGAGTACCCGGGGAGCTGTTTTTT. Amino acids: CASSLGWHGVPGELFF. The full variable domain, rest sourced from reference TRBV5-6 and TRBJ2-2, is DAGVTQSPTHLIKTRGQQVTLRCSPKSGHDTVSWYQQALGQGPQFIFQYYEEEERQRGNFPDRFSGHQFPNYSSELNVNALLLGDSALYLCASSLGWHGVPGELFFGEGSRLTVL.

The chain couples TRBV12-5 to TRBJ2-3; D assignment may be TRBD1 or TRBD2 (6 bases each). Deletions cut 7 bases from V and 2 bases from J, with 16 bases between. The CDR3 has 15 amino acids. Per the germline V gene, CDR1 is LGHNT and CDR2 is FRNRAP. The CDR3 DNA reads as TGTGCTAGTGCCTGGGGGGCAGGGTCCACAGATACGCAGTATTTT. Its protein is CASAWGAGSTDTQYF.

This clone was recorded only once. The V call is TRBV6-1, the J call TRBJ2-5; TRBD2 agrees at 11 bases. Trimming cost V 2 bases and J 2 bases; bases outside gene matches: 4. Looked up from germline, CDR1 is MNHNS and CDR2 is SASEGT. The CDR3 has 16 residues. CDR3 bases: TGTGCCAGCAGTGAATATGGGACTAGCGGACAAGAGACCCAGTACTTC. It is translated as CASSEYGTSGQETQYF.